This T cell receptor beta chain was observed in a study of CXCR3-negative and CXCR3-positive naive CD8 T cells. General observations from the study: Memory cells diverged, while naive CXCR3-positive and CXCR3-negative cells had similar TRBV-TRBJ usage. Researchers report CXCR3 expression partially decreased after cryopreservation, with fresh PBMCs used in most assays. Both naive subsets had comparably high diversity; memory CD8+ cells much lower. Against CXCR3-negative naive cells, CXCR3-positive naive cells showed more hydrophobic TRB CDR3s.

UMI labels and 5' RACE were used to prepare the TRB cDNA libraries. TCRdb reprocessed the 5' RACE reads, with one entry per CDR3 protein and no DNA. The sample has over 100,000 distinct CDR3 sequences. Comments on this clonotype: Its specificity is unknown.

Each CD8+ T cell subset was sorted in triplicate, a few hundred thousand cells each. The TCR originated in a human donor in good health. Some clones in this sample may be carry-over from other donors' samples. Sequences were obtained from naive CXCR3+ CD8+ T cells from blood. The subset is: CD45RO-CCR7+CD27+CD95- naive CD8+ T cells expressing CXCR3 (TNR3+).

CDR3 sequence reads: CASSQQGFSTEAFF. The gene calls are TRBV4-3 and TRBJ1-1; without DNA, the TCRdb call of TRBD1 cannot be checked. This CDR3 spans 14 amino acids. Germline loops: CDR1 LGHNA, CDR2 YSLEER.